One sample yielded the 3 T cell receptor beta chains listed below, sequenced in a study of human T cells and chemical hapten exposure. MiXCR was run by TCRdb on the RACE reads, yielding one entry per CDR3 protein. Seen here are 100,000 or so distinct CDR3 sequences, about 9.6% observed once, and the top ten hold more than 2%. Indicated time point: patch test 2, 6 weeks after DPC sensitization. The treatment was: therapeutic diphenylcyclopropenone sensitization with weekly scalp DPC. The sequences come from whole blood, collected in connection with sensitization to the hapten diphenylcyclopropenone (DPC). These receptors all stem from a woman between 40 and 50 years old with alopecia areata. Some clones in this sample may be carry-over from other donors' samples.

This sequence joins TRBV27 and TRBJ2-1; TRBD2 aligns across 7 bases. J was trimmed by 6 bases and V by 6 bases; bases with no gene match: 8. Per germline, CDR1 MNHEY and CDR2 SMNVEV (reference sequence). CDR3 length: 14 residues. As DNA, the CDR3 is TGTGCCAGCAGGGGGGAGGGGCGCATCAATGAGCAGTTCTTC. As protein: CASRGEGRINEQFF.

In this sample, this clonotype turned up many times. The rearrangement uses TRBV6-2 or TRBV6-3 and TRBJ2-2; 7 bases are shared with TRBD1. Germline V gene data show CDR1 as MNHEY and CDR2 as SVGEGT. The CDR3 totals 14 residues. Trimming removed 6 bases from V and 5 bases from J; junction bases left unmatched: 6. CDR3 region: CASRPGTVTGELFF. CDR3 coding DNA: TGTGCCAGCAGACCCGGGACAGTTACCGGGGAGCTGTTTTTT.

This sequence joins TRBV20-1 and TRBJ1-2; D is unclear. Germline CDR1 is DFQATT and CDR2 is SNEGSKA (reference sequence). The CDR3 consists of 12 residues. V was clipped by 2 bases and J by 6 bases, with 10 bases between them. The CDR3 DNA follows: TGCAGTGCTAGACATATGTTGGATGGCTACACCTTC. It yields the protein CSARHMLDGYTF.